The 5 T cell receptor beta chains below were found in one sample sequenced in a study of blood T cell repertoires in COVID-19. TCRdb keeps only in-frame clones here, not all; method: immunoSEQ multiplex PCR. The sample includes about 22,000 clones, about 90% of them seen just once. Sequencing was performed on peripheral blood. The receptors derive from a man between 65 and 85 years old with acute or convalescent COVID-19.

The chain couples TRBV27 to TRBJ2-5, with 11 nucleotides matching TRBD1. The CDR3 runs 15 residues. Trimming took 5 bases from V and 4 from J; bases not matched to a gene: 6. In germline, CDR1 is MNHEY, CDR2 SMNVEV (reference sequence). For the CDR3, the DNA is TGTGCCAGCAGTCGAACCGGGACAGGGGGAGAGACCCAGTACTTC. Translated: CASSRTGTGGETQYF.

The chain links TRBV28 to TRBJ2-7, with D unresolved. Trimming removed 3 bases from V and 1 base from J, with 19 bases in between. The CDR3 runs 17 residues. Germline V gives CDR1 MDHEN, CDR2 SYDVKM. The CDR3 DNA sequence: TGTGCCAGCAGTTTGGCCCCTGTGAAGCGTAATTCCTACGAGCAGTACTTC. It yields the protein CASSLAPVKRNSYEQYF.

The chain joins TRBV27 to TRBJ1-3, with unresolved D. The CDR3 totals 15 residues. Germline V gene data show CDR1 as MNHEY and CDR2 as SMNVEV (reference sequence). Trimming left V 2 bases short and J 0 bases short, with 8 bases between. The CDR3 coding sequence is TGTGCCAGCAGTTTAGGGCCTTTCTCTGGAAACACCATATATTTT. Its protein is CASSLGPFSGNTIYF.

CDR3 DNA: TGTGCCAGCAGTCCCGGGGAGGGATGGTTCGAAAAACTGTTTTTT. This gives the protein CASSPGEGWFEKLFF. This chain uses TRBV28 with TRBJ1-4; D gene unclear. From germline, CDR1 is MDHEN and CDR2 SYDVKM. V was pared by 5 bases and J by 8 bases, with 18 bases between. The CDR3 loop spans 15 amino acids.

This chain links TRBV6-5 with TRBJ2-4, with 7 bases that match TRBD1. Germline V gene sequence: CDR1 MNHEY, CDR2 SVGAGI. The V and J ends lost 5 bases and 4 bases, in that order; junction bases with no gene match: 5. CDR3 size: 14 residues. The CDR3 sequence: CASSTGTAKNIQYF. The CDR3 coding sequence is TGTGCCAGCAGTACTGGGACAGCGAAAAACATTCAGTACTTC.